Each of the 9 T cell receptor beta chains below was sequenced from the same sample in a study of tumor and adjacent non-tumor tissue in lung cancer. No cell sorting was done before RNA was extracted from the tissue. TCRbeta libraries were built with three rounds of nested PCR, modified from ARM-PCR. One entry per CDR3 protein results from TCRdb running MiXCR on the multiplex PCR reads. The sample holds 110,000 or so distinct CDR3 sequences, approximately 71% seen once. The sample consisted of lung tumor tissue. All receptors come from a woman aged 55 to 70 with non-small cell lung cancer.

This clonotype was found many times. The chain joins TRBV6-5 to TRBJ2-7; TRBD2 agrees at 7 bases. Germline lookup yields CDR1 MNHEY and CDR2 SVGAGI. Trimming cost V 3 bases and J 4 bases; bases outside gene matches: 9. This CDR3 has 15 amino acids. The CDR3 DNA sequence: TGTGCCAGCAGTTATCGCGGGGGAGCCCGGTACGAGCAGTACTTC. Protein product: CASSYRGGARYEQYF.

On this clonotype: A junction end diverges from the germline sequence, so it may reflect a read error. In DNA, the CDR3 is TGTGCCGGCAGCCAAGATTACCTGGGCGGAGAGACCCAGTACTTC. This codes for CAGSQDYLGGETQYF. The genes are TRBV4-1 and TRBJ2-5; D not resolved. CDR3 length: 15 residues. The germline gives CDR1 MGHRA, CDR2 YSYEKL.

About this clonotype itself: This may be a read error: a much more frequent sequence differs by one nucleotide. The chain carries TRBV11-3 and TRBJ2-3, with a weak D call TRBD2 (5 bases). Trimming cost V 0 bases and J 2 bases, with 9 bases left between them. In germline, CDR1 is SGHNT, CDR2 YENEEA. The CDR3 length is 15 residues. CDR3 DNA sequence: TGTGCCAGCAGCTTAGAGGTACTAGTCACAGATACGCAGTATTTT. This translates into CASSLEVLVTDTQYF.

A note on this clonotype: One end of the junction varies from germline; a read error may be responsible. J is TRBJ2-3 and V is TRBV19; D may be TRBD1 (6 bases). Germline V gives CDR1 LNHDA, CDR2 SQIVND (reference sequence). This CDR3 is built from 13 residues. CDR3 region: CASSRTVSDTQYF. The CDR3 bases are TGTGCCAGTAGTCGGACAGTGTCAGATACACAGTATTTT.

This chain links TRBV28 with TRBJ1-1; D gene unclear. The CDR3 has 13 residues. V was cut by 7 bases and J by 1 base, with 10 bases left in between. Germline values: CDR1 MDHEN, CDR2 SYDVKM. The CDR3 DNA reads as TGTGCCAGCATCGATGGTGGGAACACTGAAGCTTTCTTT. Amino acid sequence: CASIDGGNTEAFF.

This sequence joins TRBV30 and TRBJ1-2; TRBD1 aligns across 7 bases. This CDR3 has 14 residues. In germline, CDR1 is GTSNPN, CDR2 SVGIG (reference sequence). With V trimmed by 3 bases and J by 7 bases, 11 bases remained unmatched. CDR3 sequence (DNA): TGTGCCTGGAGGTGGCAGGGGGGGTTGAGTGGCTACACCTTC. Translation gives CAWRWQGGLSGYTF.

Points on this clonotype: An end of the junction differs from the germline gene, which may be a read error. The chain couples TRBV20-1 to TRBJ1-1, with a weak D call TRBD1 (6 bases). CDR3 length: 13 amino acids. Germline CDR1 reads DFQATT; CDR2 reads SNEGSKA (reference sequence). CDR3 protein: CSAPDGGGTEAVF. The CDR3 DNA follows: TGCAGTGCTCCAGACGGGGGGGGCACTGAAGCTGTCTTT.

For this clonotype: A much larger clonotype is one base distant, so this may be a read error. The CDR3: CRIERGPYNEQFF. The CDR3 region has the DNA TGCAGAATTGAGCGGGGGCCTTACAATGAGCAGTTCTTC. V is TRBV20-1 and J is TRBJ2-1; 8 nucleotides agree with TRBD2. Per germline, CDR1 DFQATT and CDR2 SNEGSKA (reference sequence). The CDR3 extends over 13 amino acids.

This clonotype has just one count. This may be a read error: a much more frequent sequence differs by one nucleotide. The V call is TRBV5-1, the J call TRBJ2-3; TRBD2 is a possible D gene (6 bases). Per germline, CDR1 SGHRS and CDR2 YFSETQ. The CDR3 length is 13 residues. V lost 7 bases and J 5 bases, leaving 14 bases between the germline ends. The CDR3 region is CASGSGSLDTQYF. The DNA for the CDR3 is TGCGCCAGCGGATCCGGGAGCTTAGATACGCAGTATTTT.